This is a list of T cell receptor beta chains from one sample in a study of T cell responses to AZD1222 COVID-19 vaccine. This table comes from immunoSEQ multiplex PCR, and its TCRdb copy is limited to in-frame clones, with some not included. Here the sample spans over 100,000 clones, nearly 90% being singletons. This material consisted of peripheral blood, taken on day 0 of MenACWY control vaccination. The receptors derive from an adult in good health. CDR3s include the opening cysteine and the closing phenylalanine or tryptophan. Each record gives: D gene, V gene, J gene, clone size, CDR3 DNA, CDR3 protein. A D gene is named only where the DNA matches it firmly. Clone size is stated in some rows and not others, as once, few, many or a class when expanded.

D gene: NA
V gene: TRBV20-1
J gene: TRBJ2-7
clone size: NA
CDR3 DNA: TGCAGTGCTAGGGGGGCCTACGAGCAGTACTTC
CDR3 protein: CSARGAYEQYF

D gene: NA
V gene: TRBV19
J gene: TRBJ1-2
clone size: NA
CDR3 DNA: TGTGCCAGTAGCTCCGGACGGAACTATGGCTACACCTTC
CDR3 protein: CASSSGRNYGYTF

D gene: NA
V gene: TRBV5-4
J gene: TRBJ1-2
clone size: NA
CDR3 DNA: TGTGCCAGCAGCGCGAGGAAACAGGCTAGCTATGGCTACACCTTC
CDR3 protein: CASSARKQASYGYTF

D gene: NA
V gene: TRBV7-2
J gene: TRBJ1-2
clone size: NA
CDR3 DNA: TGTGCCAGCAGCTTAGGTTTGGGGAACTATGGCTACACCTTC
CDR3 protein: CASSLGLGNYGYTF

D gene: TRBD1
V gene: TRBV7-3
J gene: TRBJ2-1
clone size: NA
CDR3 DNA: TGTGCCAGCAGCTTAAGCACAGGGGACCATGAGCAGTTCTTC
CDR3 protein: CASSLSTGDHEQFF

D gene: NA
V gene: TRBV5-4
J gene: TRBJ1-2
clone size: NA
CDR3 DNA: TGTGCCAGCAGCCCGGGGGGCAGGGGTCGGGACTATGGCTACACCTTC
CDR3 protein: CASSPGGRGRDYGYTF

D gene: TRBD1
V gene: TRBV27
J gene: TRBJ2-2
clone size: few
CDR3 DNA: TGTGCCCCCTGTCCCTACAACCGACAGGGCGGAAGCGGGGAGCTGTTTTTT
CDR3 protein: CAPCPYNRQGGSGELFF

D gene: TRBD1
V gene: TRBV5-6
J gene: TRBJ2-7
clone size: NA
CDR3 DNA: TGTGCCAGCAGCTTGCGAAGGGGGCAAGAGCAGTACTTC
CDR3 protein: CASSLRRGQEQYF

D gene: TRBD1
V gene: TRBV7-9
J gene: TRBJ2-7
clone size: NA
CDR3 DNA: TGTGCCAGCAGCCGACCCACCTCGAGCCGGGACAGCTACGAGCAGTACTTC
CDR3 protein: CASSRPTSSRDSYEQYF

D gene: NA
V gene: TRBV4-3
J gene: TRBJ1-6
clone size: NA
CDR3 DNA: TGCGCCAGCAGCCAAGACAGGAATGATAATTCACCCCTCCACTTT
CDR3 protein: CASSQDRNDNSPLHF

D gene: TRBD1
V gene: TRBV6-5
J gene: TRBJ2-7
clone size: NA
CDR3 DNA: TGTGCCAGCAGTCAGGGACAGGGGGCGTACGAGCAGTACTTC
CDR3 protein: CASSQGQGAYEQYF

D gene: NA
V gene: TRBV4-3
J gene: TRBJ2-2
clone size: NA
CDR3 DNA: TGCGCCAGCAGCCCCCAAACGACCGGGGAGCTGTTTTTT
CDR3 protein: CASSPQTTGELFF

D gene: NA
V gene: TRBV5-8
J gene: TRBJ1-1
clone size: NA
CDR3 DNA: TGTGCCAGCAGCCCCCCGGGGACTGAAGCTTTCTTT
CDR3 protein: CASSPPGTEAFF

D gene: TRBD1
V gene: TRBV10-1
J gene: TRBJ1-2
clone size: NA
CDR3 DNA: TGCGCCAGCAGGCACAAAACCCGGGACAGAGATTATGGCTACACCTTC
CDR3 protein: CASRHKTRDRDYGYTF

D gene: NA
V gene: TRBV5-4
J gene: TRBJ1-1
clone size: NA
CDR3 DNA: TGTGCCAGCAGCTTGGAGGGCCTGACAGCCAGTGAAGCTTTCTTT
CDR3 protein: CASSLEGLTASEAFF

D gene: NA
V gene: TRBV7-8
J gene: TRBJ1-2
clone size: NA
CDR3 DNA: TGTGCCAGCAGCTCTAATCTTCGGCGGAACTATGGCTACACCTTC
CDR3 protein: CASSSNLRRNYGYTF

D gene: TRBD1
V gene: TRBV19
J gene: TRBJ2-7
clone size: NA
CDR3 DNA: TGTGCCAGTAGTCCCAGGGGGTACGAGCAGTACTTC
CDR3 protein: CASSPRGYEQYF

D gene: TRBD2
V gene: TRBV2
J gene: TRBJ2-7
clone size: NA
CDR3 DNA: TGTGCCAGCGCGGGACTAGCGAACGAGCAGTACTTC
CDR3 protein: CASAGLANEQYF

D gene: TRBD1
V gene: TRBV7-6
J gene: TRBJ2-2
clone size: NA
CDR3 DNA: TGTGCCAGCAGCTCGGGGACAGGGACCGTGGTCTCCGGGGAGCTGTTTTTT
CDR3 protein: CASSSGTGTVVSGELFF

D gene: NA
V gene: TRBV7-7
J gene: TRBJ2-2
clone size: NA
CDR3 DNA: TGTGCTAGCAGCTTGTCGGGGGCCGGGGAGCTGTTTTTT
CDR3 protein: CASSLSGAGELFF

D gene: TRBD1
V gene: TRBV18
J gene: TRBJ2-2
clone size: NA
CDR3 DNA: TGTGCCAGCTCACCCCCGGGACAGCCGAACACCGGGGAGCTGTTTTTT
CDR3 protein: CASSPPGQPNTGELFF

D gene: NA
V gene: TRBV14
J gene: TRBJ2-3
clone size: NA
CDR3 DNA: TGTGCCAGCAGTACCATGACCGGGACACTTACCACAGATACGCAGTATTTT
CDR3 protein: CASSTMTGTLTTDTQYF

D gene: NA
V gene: TRBV6-5
J gene: TRBJ2-5
clone size: NA
CDR3 DNA: TGTGCCAGCAGTTACTCGTATTTGGGAAGGGGAGAGACCCAGTACTTC
CDR3 protein: CASSYSYLGRGETQYF

D gene: NA
V gene: TRBV28
J gene: TRBJ1-1
clone size: NA
CDR3 DNA: TGTGCCAGCACCCCGGGGGGCACCGGCGGTACTTTCTTT
CDR3 protein: CASTPGGTGGTFF

D gene: NA
V gene: TRBV10-3
J gene: TRBJ1-2
clone size: NA
CDR3 DNA: TGTGCCATCAGTGAGCCGGGAACCCGATATGGCTACACCTTC
CDR3 protein: CAISEPGTRYGYTF

D gene: NA
V gene: TRBV19
J gene: TRBJ2-1
clone size: NA
CDR3 DNA: TGTGCCAGTAGTATAAACTACCTAGAGTACAATGAGCAGTTCTTC
CDR3 protein: CASSINYLEYNEQFF

D gene: NA
V gene: TRBV11-3
J gene: TRBJ1-3
clone size: few
CDR3 DNA: TGTGCCAGCAGCTTATGGCCCCGCGGCAGGTTTGGAAACACCATATATTTT
CDR3 protein: CASSLWPRGRFGNTIYF

D gene: NA
V gene: TRBV2
J gene: TRBJ2-3
clone size: NA
CDR3 DNA: TGTGCCAGCAGGGGGGGACAGTCCCTCACAGATACGCAGTATTTT
CDR3 protein: CASRGGQSLTDTQYF

D gene: NA
V gene: TRBV5-4
J gene: TRBJ1-2
clone size: NA
CDR3 DNA: TGTGCCAGCAGCTTGGTTCGGGGGTTTGGCTACACCTTC
CDR3 protein: CASSLVRGFGYTF

D gene: NA
V gene: TRBV5-1
J gene: TRBJ2-1
clone size: NA
CDR3 DNA: TGCGCCAGCAGCTTGCGGCCCTACAATGAGCAGTTCTTC
CDR3 protein: CASSLRPYNEQFF

D gene: TRBD2
V gene: TRBV4-3
J gene: TRBJ2-2
clone size: NA
CDR3 DNA: TGCGCCAGCAGCCGCCAACCGGGAGGGAACACCGGGGAGCTGTTTTTT
CDR3 protein: CASSRQPGGNTGELFF

D gene: NA
V gene: TRBV6-2/TRBV6-3
J gene: TRBJ1-6
clone size: NA
CDR3 DNA: TGTGCCAGCAGTTCCTCGATGGACGGGAGCTCCTATAATTCACCCCTCCACTTT
CDR3 protein: CASSSSMDGSSYNSPLHF

D gene: NA
V gene: TRBV7-3
J gene: TRBJ1-6
clone size: NA
CDR3 DNA: TGTGCCAGCAGCTTAACCTATAATTCACCCCTCCACTTT
CDR3 protein: CASSLTYNSPLHF

D gene: TRBD2
V gene: TRBV7-2
J gene: TRBJ2-3
clone size: NA
CDR3 DNA: TGTGCCAGCAGCTGGGGACTAGCGGCTCCGTATTTT
CDR3 protein: CASSWGLAAPYF

D gene: NA
V gene: TRBV13
J gene: TRBJ2-3
clone size: once
CDR3 DNA: TGTGCCAGCAGCTTAGAAGGGGATACGCAGTATTTT
CDR3 protein: CASSLEGDTQYF

D gene: NA
V gene: TRBV6-5
J gene: TRBJ2-5
clone size: NA
CDR3 DNA: TGTGCCAGCAGTTTCGTGGCAGGGGAAGAGGAGACCCAGTACTTC
CDR3 protein: CASSFVAGEEETQYF

D gene: NA
V gene: TRBV18
J gene: TRBJ1-3
clone size: NA
CDR3 DNA: TGTGCCAGCTCACCAGGGGCTGGAAACACCATATATTTT
CDR3 protein: CASSPGAGNTIYF

D gene: TRBD1
V gene: TRBV19
J gene: TRBJ1-4
clone size: once
CDR3 DNA: TGTGCCAGTAGTTGGGACAGAGGTAATGAAAAACTGTTTTTT
CDR3 protein: CASSWDRGNEKLFF